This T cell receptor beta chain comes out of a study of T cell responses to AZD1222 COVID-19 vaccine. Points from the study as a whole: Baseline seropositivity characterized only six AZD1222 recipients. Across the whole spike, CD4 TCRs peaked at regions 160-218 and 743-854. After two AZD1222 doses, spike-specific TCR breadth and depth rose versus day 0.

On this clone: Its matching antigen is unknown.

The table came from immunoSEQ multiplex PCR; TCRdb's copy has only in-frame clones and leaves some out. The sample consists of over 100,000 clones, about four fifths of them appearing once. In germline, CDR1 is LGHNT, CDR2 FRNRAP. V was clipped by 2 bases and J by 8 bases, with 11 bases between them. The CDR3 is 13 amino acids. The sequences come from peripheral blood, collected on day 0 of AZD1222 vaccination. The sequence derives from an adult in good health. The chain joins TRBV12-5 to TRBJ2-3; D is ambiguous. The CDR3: CASGLYRPCTQYF. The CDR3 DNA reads TGTGCTAGTGGTTTGTATAGGCCTTGTACGCAGTATTTT.